Each of the 18 T cell receptor beta chains below was sequenced from the same sample in a study of T cell responses to AZD1222 COVID-19 vaccine. The method was immunoSEQ multiplex PCR; TCRdb's version includes in-frame clones alone and lacks a portion of them. The sample gives around 120,000 clones, approximately 84% of which show up once; around 10% is in the top ten. Sequenced material: peripheral blood, taken on day 0 of AZD1222 vaccination. Source of these receptors: an adult in good health.

The chain joins TRBV5-4 to TRBJ1-1; D remains ambiguous. The CDR3 totals 15 residues. V lost 0 bases and J lost 1, with 10 bases in between. CDR1 is SGHNT, CDR2 YYREEE, per germline (reference sequence). The CDR3 DNA sequence: TGTGCCAGCAGCTTGGTGCCAGGAACGAACACTGAAGCTTTCTTT. This sequence encodes CASSLVPGTNTEAFF.

The V gene is TRBV13, the J gene TRBJ2-1; 10 bases line up with TRBD2. The V segment lost 5 bases and the J segment 7 bases; nucleotides outside the gene matches: 14. Germline V gene lookup returns CDR1 PRHDT and CDR2 FYEKMQ (reference sequence). The CDR3 totals 17 residues. The CDR3: CASSTLGSSGSRNEQFF. The CDR3, as DNA: TGTGCCAGCAGCACCCTCGGGTCTAGCGGGAGTAGGAATGAGCAGTTCTTC.

The rearrangement uses TRBV4-1 and TRBJ2-7; TRBD2 agrees at 9 bases. Germline V CDR1 and CDR2: MGHRA, YSYEKL. The trim removed 0 bases at V and 3 bases at J, leaving 9 bases unmatched. The CDR3 spans 17 residues. The CDR3 DNA follows: TGCGCCAGCAGCCAAGATAGGGTTGGACTAGCGTTCTACGAGCAGTACTTC. It translates to CASSQDRVGLAFYEQYF.

V usage is TRBV5-1 and J usage is TRBJ2-2, with 8 bases lining up with TRBD2. CDR3 length equals 16 residues. J gave up 1 base and V 2 bases, and 4 bases lay outside the gene matches. The germline CDR1 and CDR2 sequences are SGHRS and YFSETQ. The CDR3 protein is CASSLAGVLNTGELFF. Written as DNA, the CDR3 is TGCGCCAGCAGCTTAGCGGGGGTGCTGAACACCGGGGAGCTGTTTTTT.

The chain links TRBV30 to TRBJ2-5; D could derive from TRBD1 or TRBD2 (5 bases each). V was cut by 3 bases and J by 7 bases, with 15 bases left in between. The CDR3 length is 13 residues. In germline, CDR1 is GTSNPN, CDR2 SVGIG (reference sequence). The CDR3 sequence is CAWRRGLSGTQYF. DNA for the CDR3: TGTGCCTGGAGGAGGGGCCTCAGTGGGACCCAGTACTTC.

On this clone: Germline is not matched at one junction end, which may reflect a read error. This chain connects TRBV19 to TRBJ1-3; D not certain. CDR1 LNHDA and CDR2 SQIVND come from the germline V gene (reference sequence). The CDR3 sequence is 18 residues long. This CDR3 reads CASSIAGIRAGSENTIYF. The CDR3 DNA reads as TGTGCCAGTAGTATAGCCGGGATTCGGGCCGGGTCTGAAAACACCATATATTTT.

V is TRBV18 and J is TRBJ2-7, with D possibly being TRBD1 (6 bases). Trimming removed 1 base from V and 1 base from J, with 11 bases in between. The germline CDR1 and CDR2 sequences are KGHSH and LQKENI. The CDR3 covers 15 residues. This chain's CDR3 is CASSPQGVTSYEQYF. The CDR3 coding sequence is TGTGCCAGCTCACCACAGGGGGTTACTTCCTACGAGCAGTACTTC.

This chain links TRBV12-5 with TRBJ1-5; D is perhaps TRBD1 (5 bases). CDR3 length: 13 residues. Germline loops: CDR1 LGHNT, CDR2 FRNRAP. Trimming cost V 3 bases and J 5 bases, with 8 bases left between them. The CDR3 bases are TGTGCTAGTGGTTTAGGGACCCATCAGCCCCAGCATTTT. This gives the protein CASGLGTHQPQHF.

This chain connects TRBV7-2 to TRBJ2-3; no firm D call. The length of the CDR3 is 16 residues. V shed 5 bases and J shed 0 bases, with 15 bases lying between them. The germline gives CDR1 SGHTA, CDR2 FQGNSA. CDR3 nucleotides: TGTGCCAGCAGCGGATTGATAGGAATTAGCACAGATACGCAGTATTTT. It is translated as CASSGLIGISTDTQYF.

This clone showed up just once. V usage is TRBV7-9 and J usage is TRBJ1-2; maybe TRBD1 (5 bases). Per germline, CDR1 SEHNR and CDR2 FQNEAQ (reference sequence). The CDR3 length is 15 residues. Trimming shortened V by 1 base and J by 8 bases, and 17 bases separated the two germline ends. In DNA, the CDR3 is TGTGCCAGCAGCTTAGATAGTTGGGGGGTTGACGGCTACACCTTC. Translated, it gives CASSLDSWGVDGYTF.

J is TRBJ1-3 and V is TRBV27, with TRBD1 as a possible D gene (5 bases). The CDR3 contains 15 residues. Germline-derived CDR1 and CDR2 are MNHEY and SMNVEV (reference sequence). Trimming pared 3 bases from V and 4 bases from J, leaving 13 bases between. The CDR3 DNA reads TGTGCCAGCAGTTTCAGGGCAGCTTCAGGAAACACCATATATTTT. Translating it yields CASSFRAASGNTIYF.

This sequence joins TRBV5-6 and TRBJ2-1; no definite D call. Trimming removed 10 bases at V and 5 bases at J, with 16 bases between. The V gene's germline CDR1 is SGHDT and CDR2 YYEEEE. This CDR3 region has 13 residues. CDR3 region: CAGGTMIHNEQFF. The CDR3 region has the DNA TGTGCCGGCGGAACCATGATACACAATGAGCAGTTCTTC.

The gene calls are TRBV4-3 and TRBJ2-7, with 8 nucleotides matching TRBD2. V lost 5 bases to trimming and J lost 0 bases; unmatched junction nucleotides: 12. Germline-derived CDR1 and CDR2 are LGHNA and YSLEER. The CDR3 runs 17 residues. CDR3 nucleotide sequence: TGCGCCAGCAGCTCGGCGACAGCGGGGGTTGGCTCCTACGAGCAGTACTTC. This gives the protein CASSSATAGVGSYEQYF.

This clone was seen only a few times. The V call is TRBV6-2 or TRBV6-3, the J call TRBJ1-1; D remains unclear. This CDR3 has 15 residues. Deletions cut 4 bases from V and 0 bases from J, with 12 bases between. Per the germline V gene, CDR1 is MNHEY and CDR2 is SVGEGT. The CDR3 is CASSSIVGLNTEAFF. In DNA form, the CDR3 reads TGTGCCAGCAGTTCGATCGTCGGATTGAACACTGAAGCTTTCTTT.

The chain employs TRBV24-1 and TRBJ1-6; 9 bases are a match to TRBD1. The length of the CDR3 is 17 residues. V was pared by 4 bases and J by 4 bases, with 7 bases of the junction left unmatched. From germline, CDR1 is KGHDR and CDR2 SFDVKD. The CDR3: CATSDLGQGDYNSPLHF. The CDR3 DNA is TGTGCCACCAGTGACCTGGGACAGGGAGATTATAATTCACCCCTCCACTTT.

The chain couples TRBV4-3 to TRBJ2-2; TRBD2 agrees at 8 bases. This CDR3 is 19 amino acids long. Germline CDR1 and CDR2: LGHNA and YSLEER. Unmatched junction bases numbered 11, after V lost 0 bases and J lost 2 bases. Here the CDR3 reads CASSQEPLYAGGNTGELFF. The CDR3 region has the DNA TGCGCCAGCAGCCAAGAACCACTCTATGCGGGAGGTAACACCGGGGAGCTGTTTTTT.

The chain joins TRBV7-8 to TRBJ2-3; TRBD2 matches 7 bases. Germline V gene data show CDR1 as SGHVS and CDR2 as FQNEAQ. This CDR3 is 13 amino acids long. V gave up 1 base and J gave up 9 bases; unmatched junction bases: 4. CDR3 loop: CASSLVGAGTQYF. The DNA of the CDR3 is TGTGCCAGCAGCTTAGTTGGAGCGGGAACGCAGTATTTT.

The CDR3 loop is CAISELPGTGGNGNEQFF. DNA for the CDR3: TGTGCCATCAGTGAGCTCCCCGGGACAGGGGGAAATGGGAATGAGCAGTTCTTC. This chain uses TRBV10-3 with TRBJ2-1; the match to TRBD1 covers 11 bases. The CDR3 length is 18 residues. The germline CDR1 and CDR2 sequences are ENHRY and SYGVKD. Losses at the gene ends were 2 bases for V and 7 bases for J; bases not matched to a gene: 13.